This T cell receptor (beta chain) was sequenced for a study of blood T cell repertoires in COVID-19. Across the whole study: COVID-19 samples from acute and convalescent phases originated in the United States, Italy and Spain. PBMCs, B-cell-depleted T cells, or T cells provided the cDNA or gDNA that made up the material.

During active infection, Seattle patients enrolled and were then monitored through disease. The authors' processing: Cell counts per sample came from amplifying reference gene primers. The assay was immunoSEQ multiplex PCR, and TCRdb's table has in-frame clones only and misses some. That table furnishes V, J and clone size, whereas the DNA furnished D and trimming. The top ten hold roughly 10% of the sample, which has about 130,000 clones, more than 75% seen once. The length of the CDR3 is 13 residues. V lost 3 bases, J lost 3 bases, and 8 bases lay in between. The J gene is TRBJ2-5, the V gene TRBV12-3 or TRBV12-4; weak D call: TRBD1 (6 bases). The TCR was taken from a woman in her 70s with COVID-19, enrolled during active disease. Sequenced: peripheral blood. CDR3 sequence (DNA): TGTGCCAGCAGTTTCAGACAGGAAGAGACCCAGTACTTC. Translation: CASSFRQEETQYF.